This is a list of T cell receptor beta chains from one sample in a study of graft-versus-host responses after intestinal transplantation. The antigens of these receptors remain unknown. The protocol was immunoSEQ multiplex PCR, while the TCRdb copy is restricted to in-frame clones and leaves out a portion. The profile covers about 88,000 clones, with approximately 94% appearing a single time and approximately 0.19% taken by the ten largest. The input for sequencing was unstimulated CD4+ T cells sorted from spleen or lymph node cells, taken before transplant. The receptors derive from a human donor who was the organ donor for an intestinal transplant. The CDR3 runs from the conserved cysteine through the conserved F or W. Fields, in order: J gene, D gene, V gene, clone size, CDR3 protein, CDR3 DNA. D genes are given only for firm matches. Clone sizes are given selectively: once, few, many, or a class where the clone is expanded.

TRBJ2-3,NA,TRBV6-5,NA,CASSRAVIYTDTQYF,TGTGCCAGCAGTAGAGCGGTTATTTACACAGATACGCAGTATTTT
TRBJ1-3,TRBD1,TRBV9,NA,CASSGRTGGITGNTIYF,TGTGCCAGCAGCGGGCGGACAGGGGGCATAACGGGAAACACCATATATTTT
TRBJ1-3,NA,TRBV19,NA,CASSAYTGNTIYF,TGTGCCAGTAGCGCTTACACCGGAAACACCATATATTTT
TRBJ1-5,NA,TRBV28,NA,CASSLFELNNQPQHF,TGTGCCAGCAGTTTATTTGAGTTGAACAATCAGCCCCAGCATTTT
TRBJ1-3,TRBD1,TRBV5-1,few,CASSETGTRLSGNTIYF,TGCGCCAGCAGCGAGACAGGGACAAGACTTTCTGGAAACACCATATATTTT
TRBJ1-2,TRBD1,TRBV6-5,once,CATQGGRYGYTF,TGTGCCACCCAGGGGGGACGCTATGGCTACACCTTC
TRBJ2-3,NA,TRBV10-3,NA,CAISAPNSAGVGTDTQYF,TGTGCCATCAGTGCGCCTAACTCCGCGGGTGTAGGCACAGATACGCAGTATTTT
TRBJ1-5,NA,TRBV4-1,NA,CASSQQDRLDNQPQHF,TGCGCCAGCAGCCAACAGGACAGATTAGATAATCAGCCCCAGCATTTT
TRBJ2-3,NA,TRBV5-4,once,CASSLATDTQYF,TGTGCCAGCAGCTTGGCAACCGATACGCAGTATTTT
TRBJ2-1,NA,TRBV7-9,NA,CASSPTGALGQFF,TGTGCCAGCAGCCCAACAGGCGCTTTGGGGCAGTTCTTC
TRBJ2-2,TRBD2,TRBV27,NA,CASSLSGPAGGNTGELFF,TGTGCCAGCAGTTTATCGGGTCCCGCGGGGGGGAACACCGGGGAGCTGTTTTTT
TRBJ2-1,TRBD1,TRBV5-8,NA,CASSSEGDSYNEQFF,TGTGCCAGCAGCTCGGAAGGGGACAGCTACAATGAGCAGTTCTTC
TRBJ1-3,NA,TRBV27,NA,CASSFRGATGNTIYF,TGTGCCAGCAGTTTTCGCGGGGCAACTGGAAACACCATATATTTT
TRBJ2-3,NA,TRBV28,NA,CASSLLGGTDTQYF,TGTGCCAGCAGTTTATTGGGGGGCACAGATACGCAGTATTTT
TRBJ2-1,TRBD2,TRBV5-6,NA,CASSSGGARDEQFF,TGTGCCAGCAGCTCCGGGGGGGCCCGGGATGAGCAGTTCTTC
TRBJ1-1,TRBD1,TRBV28,NA,CASRKTDRGTNTEAFF,TGTGCCAGCAGAAAGACGGACAGGGGGACGAACACTGAAGCTTTCTTT
TRBJ1-6,NA,TRBV7-9,NA,CASSSDSYSPLHF,TGTGCCAGCAGCTCCGACAGCTATTCACCCCTCCACTTT
TRBJ2-2,TRBD1,TRBV5-4,NA,CASSHYNDREKGGELFF,TGTGCCAGCAGCCACTATAATGACAGGGAGAAAGGCGGGGAGCTGTTTTTT
TRBJ1-5,TRBD1,TRBV27,NA,CASRRTGGFNQPQHF,TGTGCCAGCAGAAGGACAGGGGGGTTCAATCAGCCCCAGCATTTT
TRBJ1-6,NA,TRBV6-1,once,CASSLGNSPLHF,TGTGCCAGTAGCCTTGGGAATTCACCCCTCCACTTT
TRBJ2-4,NA,TRBV10-2,NA,CASRAGEKNIQYF,TGCGCCAGCAGGGCAGGAGAGAAAAACATTCAGTACTTC